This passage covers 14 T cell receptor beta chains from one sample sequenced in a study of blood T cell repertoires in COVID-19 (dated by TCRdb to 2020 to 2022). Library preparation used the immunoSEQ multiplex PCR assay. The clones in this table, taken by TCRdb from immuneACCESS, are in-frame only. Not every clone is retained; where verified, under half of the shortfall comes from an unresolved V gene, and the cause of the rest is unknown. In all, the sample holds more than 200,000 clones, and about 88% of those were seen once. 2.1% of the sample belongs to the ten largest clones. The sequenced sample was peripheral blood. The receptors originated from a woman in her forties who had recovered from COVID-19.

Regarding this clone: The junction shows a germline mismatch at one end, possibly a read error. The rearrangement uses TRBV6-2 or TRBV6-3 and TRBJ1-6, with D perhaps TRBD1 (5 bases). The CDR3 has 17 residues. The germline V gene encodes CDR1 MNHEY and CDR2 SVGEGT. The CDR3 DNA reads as TGTGCCAGCAGTTACAGTGCGGGGCCCATCTATAATTCCCCCCTCCACTTT. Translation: CASSYSAGPIYNSPLHF.

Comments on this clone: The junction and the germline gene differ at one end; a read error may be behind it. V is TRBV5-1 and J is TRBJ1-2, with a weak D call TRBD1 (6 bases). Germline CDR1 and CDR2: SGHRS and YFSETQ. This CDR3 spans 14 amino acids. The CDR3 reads CARSGGGPLNGYTF. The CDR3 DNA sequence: TGCGCCCGCAGCGGGGGGGGCCCGTTAAATGGCTACACCTTC. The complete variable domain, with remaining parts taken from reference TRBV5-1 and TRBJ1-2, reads KAGVTQTPRYLIKTRGQQVTLSCSPISGHRSVSWYQQTPGQGLQFLFEYFSETQRNKGNFPGRFSGRQFSNSRSEMNVSTLELGDSALYLCARSGGGPLNGYTFGSGTRLTVV.

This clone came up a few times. In DNA form, the CDR3 reads TGTGCCAGCTCACCCGGACAGGTCGGGACTTACGAGCAGTACTTC. The encoded protein is CASSPGQVGTYEQYF. The genes are TRBV18 and TRBJ2-7, with D perhaps TRBD1 (7 bases). Trimming pared 3 bases from V and 4 bases from J, leaving 16 bases between. Germline-derived CDR1 and CDR2 are KGHSH and LQKENI. CDR3 length: 15 amino acids.

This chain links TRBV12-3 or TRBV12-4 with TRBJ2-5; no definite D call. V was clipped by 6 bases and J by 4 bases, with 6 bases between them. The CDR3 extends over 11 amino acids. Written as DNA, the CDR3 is TGTGCCAGCAGAAACAGAGAGACCCAGTACTTC. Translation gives CASRNRETQYF.

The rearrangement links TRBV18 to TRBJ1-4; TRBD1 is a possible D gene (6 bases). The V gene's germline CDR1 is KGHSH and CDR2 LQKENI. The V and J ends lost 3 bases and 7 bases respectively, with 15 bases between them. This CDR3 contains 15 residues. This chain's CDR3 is CASSPNTGLGEKLFF. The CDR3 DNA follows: TGTGCCAGCTCACCGAATACAGGGTTGGGTGAAAAACTGTTTTTT.

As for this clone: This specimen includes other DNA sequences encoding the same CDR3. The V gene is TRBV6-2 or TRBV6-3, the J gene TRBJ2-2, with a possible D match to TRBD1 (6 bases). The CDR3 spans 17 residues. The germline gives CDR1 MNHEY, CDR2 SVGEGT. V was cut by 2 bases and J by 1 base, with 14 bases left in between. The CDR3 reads CASSYPRGRGNTGELFF. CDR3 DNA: TGTGCCAGCAGTTACCCGCGAGGCAGGGGGAACACCGGGGAGCTGTTTTTT.

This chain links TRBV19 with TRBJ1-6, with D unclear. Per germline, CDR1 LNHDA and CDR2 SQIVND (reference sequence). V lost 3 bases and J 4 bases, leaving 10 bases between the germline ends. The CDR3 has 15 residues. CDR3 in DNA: TGTGCCAGTAGTATGTCATACATGTATAATTCACCCCTCCACTTT. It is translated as CASSMSYMYNSPLHF.

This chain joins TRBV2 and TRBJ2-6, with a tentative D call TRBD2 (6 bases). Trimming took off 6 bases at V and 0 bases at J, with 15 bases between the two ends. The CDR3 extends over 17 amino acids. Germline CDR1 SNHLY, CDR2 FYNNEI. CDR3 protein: CASRGDSGLSGANVLTF. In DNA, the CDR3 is TGTGCCAGCAGGGGGGATTCGGGACTCTCTGGGGCCAACGTCCTGACTTTC.

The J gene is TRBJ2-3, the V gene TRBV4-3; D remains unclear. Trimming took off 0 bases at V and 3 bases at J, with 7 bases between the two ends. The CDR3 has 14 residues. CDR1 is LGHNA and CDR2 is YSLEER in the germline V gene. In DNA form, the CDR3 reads TGCGCCAGCAGCCAAGAGGGCAGTACAGATACGCAGTATTTT. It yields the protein CASSQEGSTDTQYF.

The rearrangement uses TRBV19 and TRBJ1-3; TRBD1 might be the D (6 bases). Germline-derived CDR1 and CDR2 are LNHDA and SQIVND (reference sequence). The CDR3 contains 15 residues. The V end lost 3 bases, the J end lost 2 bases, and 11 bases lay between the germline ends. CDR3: CASSMGHKTGNTIYF. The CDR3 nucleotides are TGTGCCAGTAGTATGGGACACAAAACTGGAAACACCATATATTTT. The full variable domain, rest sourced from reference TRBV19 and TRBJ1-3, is DGGITQSPKYLFRKEGQNVTLSCEQNLNHDAMYWYRQDPGQGLRLIYYSQIVNDFQKGDIAEGYSVSREKKESFPLTVTSAQKNPTAFYLCASSMGHKTGNTIYFGEGSWLTVV.

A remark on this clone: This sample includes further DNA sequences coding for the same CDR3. As DNA, the CDR3 is TGTGCCAGCAGCCCCGGACAGGGAGGGTCACCCCTCCACTTT. Amino acid sequence: CASSPGQGGSPLHF. The V call is TRBV7-2, the J call TRBJ1-6; 8 bases align to TRBD1. CDR1 and CDR2 from the germline V gene are SGHTA and FQGNSA. The CDR3 length is 14 residues. Unmatched junction bases numbered 7, after V lost 5 bases and J lost 10 bases.

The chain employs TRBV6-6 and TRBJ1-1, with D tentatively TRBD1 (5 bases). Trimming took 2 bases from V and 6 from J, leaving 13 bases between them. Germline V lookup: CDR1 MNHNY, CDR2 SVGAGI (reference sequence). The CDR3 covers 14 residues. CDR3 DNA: TGTGCCAGCAGTTACCTATCAGGGTCGGCTGAAGCTTTCTTT. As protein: CASSYLSGSAEAFF.

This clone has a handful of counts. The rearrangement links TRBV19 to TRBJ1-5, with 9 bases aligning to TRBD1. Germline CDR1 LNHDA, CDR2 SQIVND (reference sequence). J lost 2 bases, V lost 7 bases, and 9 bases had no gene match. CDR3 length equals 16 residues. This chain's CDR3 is CASNPQGARGNQPQHF. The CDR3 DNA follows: TGTGCCAGTAATCCACAGGGGGCGCGTGGCAATCAGCCCCAGCATTTT.

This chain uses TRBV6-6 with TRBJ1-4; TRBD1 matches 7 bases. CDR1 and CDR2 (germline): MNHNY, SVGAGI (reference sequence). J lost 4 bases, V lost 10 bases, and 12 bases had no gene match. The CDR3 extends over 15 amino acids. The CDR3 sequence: CATRRPGQINEKLFF. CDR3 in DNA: TGTGCCACCCGTCGACCGGGACAGATTAATGAAAAACTGTTTTTT.